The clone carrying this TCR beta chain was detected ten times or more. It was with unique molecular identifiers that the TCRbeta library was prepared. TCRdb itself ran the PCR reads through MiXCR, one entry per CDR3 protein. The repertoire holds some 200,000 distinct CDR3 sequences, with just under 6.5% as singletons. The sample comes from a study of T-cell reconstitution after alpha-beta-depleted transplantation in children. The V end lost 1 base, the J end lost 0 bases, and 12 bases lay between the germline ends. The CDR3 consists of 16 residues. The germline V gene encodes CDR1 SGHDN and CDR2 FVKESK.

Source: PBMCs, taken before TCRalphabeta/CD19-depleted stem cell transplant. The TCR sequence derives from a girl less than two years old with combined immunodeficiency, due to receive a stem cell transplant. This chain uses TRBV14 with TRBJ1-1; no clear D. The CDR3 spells CASSQGYAGLNTEAFF. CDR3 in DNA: TGTGCCAGCAGCCAAGGGTACGCAGGTCTGAACACTGAAGCTTTCTTT.